Below, 10 T cell receptor beta chains from the same sample are listed, as sequenced in a study of shared T cell receptors in the human thymus. Only in-frame clones appear in the TCRdb table, and some are missing; sequencing was by immunoSEQ multiplex PCR. The data hold over 650,000 clones, with about 89% observed a single time. These data were also filed under a second study, of human thymus T cells.

The sequencing sample was made of thymocytes. All receptors derive from a boy under two years old with a congenital heart defect.

The chain uses TRBV4-3 and TRBJ2-7; 8 bases align to TRBD2. Germline V gives CDR1 LGHNA, CDR2 YSLEER. The CDR3 is 16 residues long. Unmatched junction bases numbered 10, after V lost 1 base and J lost 5 bases. The CDR3: CASSQVGTRSIHEQYF. Here the CDR3 DNA reads TGCGCCAGCAGCCAAGTTGGGACTAGGTCTATCCACGAGCAGTACTTC.

Concerning this clone itself: No conserved phenylalanine or tryptophan is present at the end of the CDR3, so a read error is the likely explanation. Because the CDR3's place on the DNA is in doubt, the DNA is left out and the CDR3 is given as listed by TCRdb. The chain links TRBV18 to TRBJ1-1. Germline loops: CDR1 KGHSH, CDR2 LQKENI. The CDR3 is 11 amino acids long, termini counted. The CDR3 spells CASSPGGGPVL.

The chain employs TRBV7-2 and TRBJ1-1; the match to TRBD1 covers 7 bases. Germline V gives CDR1 SGHTA, CDR2 FQGNSA. Trimming took 1 base from V and 1 from J; bases not matched to a gene: 6. This CDR3 comprises 16 residues. The CDR3 reads CASSLGQGVPNTEAFF. The DNA of the CDR3 is TGTGCCAGCAGCTTAGGCCAGGGGGTCCCGAACACTGAAGCTTTCTTT.

V is TRBV4-3 and J is TRBJ1-1; unclear D gene. Germline CDR1 LGHNA, CDR2 YSLEER. Trimming removed 0 bases from V and 0 bases from J, with 11 bases in between. The CDR3 length is 16 residues. CDR3 region: CASSQESGKMNTEAFF. Written as DNA, the CDR3 is TGCGCCAGCAGCCAAGAAAGCGGGAAGATGAACACTGAAGCTTTCTTT.

Written as DNA, the CDR3 is TGTGCCAGCAGCCCTCCCCAGTCCTACGAGCAGTACTTC. Its translation is CASSPPQSYEQYF. The rearrangement uses TRBV7-9 and TRBJ2-7, with D uncertain. The CDR3 runs to 13 residues. V lost 5 bases and J 1 base, leaving 9 bases between the germline ends. Germline V CDR1 and CDR2: SEHNR, FQNEAQ (reference sequence).

The chain has TRBV29-1 and TRBJ2-3; a weak D match, TRBD1 (6 bases). The CDR3 is 14 amino acids. Germline CDR1 is SQVTM and CDR2 is ANQGSEA. The germline V and J ends were trimmed by 7 bases and 2 bases, with 16 bases remaining between them. The CDR3 spells CSGTVHLFTDTQYF. The CDR3 DNA follows: TGCAGCGGGACAGTCCACCTATTCACAGATACGCAGTATTTT.

The chain links TRBV7-2 to TRBJ2-7, with TRBD2 matching 16 bases. The CDR3 is made up of 18 amino acids. Trimming took 5 bases from V and 3 from J; bases not matched to a gene: 10. From germline, CDR1 is SGHTA and CDR2 FQGNSA. CDR3: CASSGRRGTSGRVYEQYF. The DNA for the CDR3 is TGTGCCAGCAGCGGAAGACGGGGGACTAGCGGGAGGGTCTACGAGCAGTACTTC.

This chain uses TRBV30 with TRBJ2-7, with 10 positions matching TRBD1. Trimming at V came to 0 bases and at J to 5 bases, leaving 13 bases not matched to a gene. Germline lookup yields CDR1 GTSNPN and CDR2 SVGIG (reference sequence). This CDR3 contains 17 residues. CDR3 amino acids: CAWSVGPIGQGEHEQYF. The CDR3 DNA reads as TGTGCCTGGAGTGTTGGCCCGATCGGACAGGGGGAACACGAGCAGTACTTC.

This chain links TRBV19 with TRBJ2-1; 12 positions match TRBD2. Germline V gives CDR1 LNHDA, CDR2 SQIVND (reference sequence). This CDR3 has 14 amino acids. The V and J ends lost 7 bases and 6 bases, in that order; junction bases with no gene match: 4. CDR3 sequence: CASMGTSGFNEQFF. The CDR3 DNA sequence: TGTGCCAGTATGGGGACTAGCGGGTTCAATGAGCAGTTCTTC.

The genes are TRBV5-3 and TRBJ1-4, with a tentative D call TRBD1 (6 bases). Being an ORF, TRBV5-3 has a function that is uncertain. The CDR3 contains 12 residues. Between the trimmed V and J ends, which lost 5 bases and 8 bases, there was a span of 10 bases. This chain's CDR3 is CARRKRGEKLFF. The CDR3 DNA reads TGTGCCAGAAGGAAAAGGGGGGAAAAACTGTTTTTT.